This TCR beta chain was captured by sequencing in a study of T cell responses to AZD1222 COVID-19 vaccine. Study-wide findings and caveats: Repertoires in all cases were sampled only once the peak T cell response had passed. Spike regions recognized by vaccine-associated CD4 TCRs spanned the protein, led by 160-218 and 743-854. Unmutated regions of variants are reportedly targeted by nearly half of spike-specific TCRs. Clonal diversity was possibly underestimated, and the donors were mostly white British, with more females.

TCRdb's copy holds only in-frame clones and misses some; the assay was immunoSEQ multiplex PCR. There are 130,000 to 150,000 clones in the sample; roughly 92% occur only once, and over 1.5% lies in the top ten. As concerns this clone: Its antigen is currently unknown.

This CDR3 spans 16 amino acids. CDR1 and CDR2 from the germline V gene are SGHRS and YFSETQ. V gave up 3 bases and J gave up 2 bases; unmatched junction bases: 7. The clonotype comes from an adult in good health. The material sequenced was peripheral blood, taken on day 0 of AZD1222 vaccination. The chain combines TRBV5-1 with TRBJ2-3, with 9 bases matching TRBD2. CDR3 in DNA: TGCGCCAGCAGCTGGGCTAGCGGGACAAACACAGATACGCAGTATTTT. Residues: CASSWASGTNTDTQYF. The full variable domain, completed using reference TRBV5-1 and TRBJ2-3, is KAGVTQTPRYLIKTRGQQVTLSCSPISGHRSVSWYQQTPGQGLQFLFEYFSETQRNKGNFPGRFSGRQFSNSRSEMNVSTLELGDSALYLCASSWASGTNTDTQYFGPGTRLTVL.